This T cell receptor beta chain is drawn from a study of OX40 agonist ivuxolimab in advanced cancers. Study context: Two patients with cutaneous melanoma and one with hepatocellular carcinoma, three in total, showed partial responses.

J gave up 5 bases and V 5 bases, and 8 bases lay outside the gene matches. The CDR3 runs 15 residues. Per germline, CDR1 SGHNT and CDR2 YENEEA. Profiled with immunoSEQ multiplex PCR; TCRdb holds only in-frame clones, not every one. The sample carries tens of thousands of clones, about 88% recorded once. This TCR was sampled from an adult with an advanced solid tumor such as melanoma, head and neck, liver or kidney cancer. The sequencing here drew on CD4+ or CD8+ T cells sorted from blood, taken in a trial of the OX40 agonist ivuxolimab. The rearrangement joins TRBV11-3 to TRBJ2-1; 8 bases agree with TRBD1. In nucleotides, the CDR3 is TGTGCCAGCAGCACCGGGGACAGGAAAGACAATGAGCAGTTCTTC. It specifies CASSTGDRKDNEQFF. The whole variable domain, remainder taken from reference TRBV11-3 and TRBJ2-1, is EAGVVQSPRYKIIEKKQPVAFWCNPISGHNTLYWYLQNLGQGPELLIRYENEEAVDDSQLPKDRFSAERLKGVDSTLKIQPAELGDSAVYLCASSTGDRKDNEQFFGPGTRLTVL.